This entry describes one T cell receptor (beta chain). What it binds is not known. TCRdb keeps only in-frame clones here, not all; method: immunoSEQ multiplex PCR. Among roughly 70,000 clones listed, 84% were seen once. Time point noted: week 11, during vaccination. All doses held 300 ug of mutant IDH1 20-mer peptide, with topical imiquimod. The data belong to a study of a mutant IDH1 vaccine in newly diagnosed glioma. In germline, CDR1 is MRHNA, CDR2 SNTAGT. The CDR3 consists of 17 residues. Trimming removed 0 bases from V and 2 bases from J, with 17 bases in between. The source of this sequence is a woman between 45 and 65 years old with glioma. This sample comprised PBMCs, obtained from a glioma patient whose treatment included an IDH1 peptide vaccine. V is TRBV6-4 and J is TRBJ2-7; a possible D gene is TRBD1 (5 bases). The CDR3 nucleotides are TGTGCCAGCAGTGACTCATTGACAGCGCCTGGAACCTACGAGCAGTACTTC. Its protein product is CASSDSLTAPGTYEQYF.